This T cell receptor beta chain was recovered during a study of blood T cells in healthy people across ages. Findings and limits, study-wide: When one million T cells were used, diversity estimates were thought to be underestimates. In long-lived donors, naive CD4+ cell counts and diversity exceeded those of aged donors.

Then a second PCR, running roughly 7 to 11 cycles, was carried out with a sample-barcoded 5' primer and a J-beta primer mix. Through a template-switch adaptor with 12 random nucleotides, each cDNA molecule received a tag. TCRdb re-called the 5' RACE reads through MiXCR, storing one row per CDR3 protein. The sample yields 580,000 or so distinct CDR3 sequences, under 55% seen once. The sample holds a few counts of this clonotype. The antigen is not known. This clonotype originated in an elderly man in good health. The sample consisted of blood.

CDR3 coding DNA: TGCGGCCAGCCGGGACGGGGTGATGAGCAGTTCTTC. Translated: CGQPGRGDEQFF. The chain recombines TRBV20-1 with TRBJ2-1, with D perhaps matching TRBD1 or TRBD2 (5 bases each). The CDR3 has 12 amino acids. Germline V gene lookup returns CDR1 DFQATT and CDR2 SNEGSKA (reference sequence).